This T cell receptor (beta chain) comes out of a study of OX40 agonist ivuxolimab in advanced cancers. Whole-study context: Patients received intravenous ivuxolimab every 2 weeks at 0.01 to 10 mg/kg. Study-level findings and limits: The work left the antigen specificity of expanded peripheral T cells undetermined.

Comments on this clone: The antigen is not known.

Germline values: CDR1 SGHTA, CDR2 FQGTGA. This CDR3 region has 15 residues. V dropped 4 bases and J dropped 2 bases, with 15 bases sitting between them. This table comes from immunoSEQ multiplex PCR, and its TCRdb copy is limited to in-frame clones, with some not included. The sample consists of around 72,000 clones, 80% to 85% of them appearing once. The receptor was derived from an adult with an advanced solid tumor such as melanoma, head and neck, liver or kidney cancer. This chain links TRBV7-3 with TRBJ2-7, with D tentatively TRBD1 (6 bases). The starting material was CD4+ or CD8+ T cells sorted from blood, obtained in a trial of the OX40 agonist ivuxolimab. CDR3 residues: CASSSAGTPPYEQYF. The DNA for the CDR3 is TGTGCCAGCAGCTCAGCCGGGACACCTCCCTACGAGCAGTACTTC.